This entry lists 2 T cell receptor beta chains sequenced from one sample in a study of cytomegalovirus exposure and HLA in healthy donors. PCR was performed using 60 Vbeta and 13 Jbeta primers. The assay was immunoSEQ multiplex PCR, and TCRdb's table has in-frame clones only and misses some. The sample consists of some 88,000 clones, approximately 63% of them appearing once. Sequencing input: PBMCs. All receptors come from a woman aged 25 to 45 in good health and CMV-seronegative.

This clone was seen only a few times. V gene TRBV6-6 combines with J gene TRBJ1-5; 7 bases match TRBD1. Germline loops: CDR1 MNHNY, CDR2 SVGAGI (reference sequence). Trimming cost V 6 bases and J 9 bases; bases outside gene matches: 8. This CDR3 comprises 13 residues. This chain's CDR3 is CASRRQGLGPQHF. The CDR3 nucleotides are TGTGCCAGCAGACGACAGGGCCTAGGGCCCCAGCATTTT.

The chain is built from TRBV5-1 and TRBJ1-5; D is possibly TRBD1 (5 bases). Germline CDR1 is SGHRS and CDR2 is YFSETQ. CDR3 size: 14 residues. Trimming stripped 4 bases from V and 3 bases from J, with 11 bases between. The CDR3 DNA reads as TGCGCCAGCAGCCCCGGACAACCCAATCAGCCCCAGCATTTT. This sequence encodes CASSPGQPNQPQHF.